These 11 T cell receptor beta chains originate from one sample sequenced in a study of breast tumors, draining lymph nodes, adjacent tissues. TCRdb called the multiplex PCR reads again in MiXCR, with one record for every CDR3 protein. The table shows some 65,000 distinct CDR3 sequences, with over 40% occurring only once. Material: breast tumor tissue. These receptors all stem from a female donor with breast cancer. Some clones in this sample may be carry-over from other donors' samples.

A few counts support this clonotype. The CDR3 region is CASSLVGGTNTEAFF. CDR3 nucleotides: TGTGCCAGCAGCTTAGTCGGGGGCACGAACACTGAAGCTTTCTTT. The chain couples TRBV7-2 to TRBJ1-1; possible D gene TRBD1, 6 bases. Deletions cut 1 base from V and 1 base from J, with 10 bases between. There are 15 residues in the CDR3. Germline assignment: CDR1 SGHTA and CDR2 FQGNSA.

There are a few counts of this clonotype. V and J are TRBV19 and TRBJ2-4; D remains unclear. Germline values: CDR1 LNHDA, CDR2 SQIVND (reference sequence). This CDR3 is 15 amino acids long. With 1 base removed from V and 1 base from J, the gap between germline ends came to 8 bases. The CDR3, as DNA: TGTGCCAGTAGTATAGGGGTGACGGCCAAAAACATTCAGTACTTC. Translated: CASSIGVTAKNIQYF. Looking up the rest from reference TRBV19 and TRBJ2-4 gives the full variable domain: DGGITQSPKYLFRKEGQNVTLSCEQNLNHDAMYWYRQDPGQGLRLIYYSQIVNDFQKGDIAEGYSVSREKKESFPLTVTSAQKNPTAFYLCASSIGVTAKNIQYFGAGTRLSVL.

This clonotype was seen many times. V usage is TRBV6-4 and J usage is TRBJ1-2; TRBD1 aligns across 7 bases. Unmatched junction bases numbered 8, after V lost 2 bases and J lost 8 bases. Germline V lookup: CDR1 MRHNA, CDR2 SNTAGT. The CDR3 sequence is 14 residues long. CDR3 protein: CASSDGTEQRGYTF. CDR3 sequence (DNA): TGTGCCAGCAGTGACGGGACAGAGCAGAGAGGCTACACCTTC.

At least ten counts were recorded for this clonotype. DNA of the CDR3: TGCGCCAGCAGCCAGAGACAGGGAAGCTACGAGCAGTACTTC. Translation gives CASSQRQGSYEQYF. This chain joins TRBV4-1 and TRBJ2-7, with 7 bases aligning to TRBD1. CDR1 MGHRA and CDR2 YSYEKL come from the germline V gene. The junction had 5 bases not matched to a gene; V was cut back by 3 bases and J by 3 bases. This CDR3 spans 14 amino acids.

Notes on this clonotype: The conserved closing phenylalanine or tryptophan is absent in this CDR3, likely reflecting a read error. The chain couples TRBV12-3 or TRBV12-4 to TRBJ1-2; D is uncertain. The V and J ends lost 0 bases and 4 bases respectively, with 12 bases between them. The CDR3 is 15 residues long. This CDR3 reads CASSLALAGIYGYTS. The CDR3 DNA reads as TGTGCCAGCAGTTTAGCCCTAGCGGGGATCTATGGCTACACCTCC.

This clonotype was detected many times. V usage is TRBV18 and J usage is TRBJ2-2, with D unresolved. CDR1 and CDR2 from the germline V gene are KGHSH and LQKENI. CDR3 size: 15 residues. Trimming removed 4 bases from V and 0 bases from J, with 9 bases in between. CDR3 in DNA: TGTGCCAGCTCACGGGGTCAGGCGAACACCGGGGAGCTGTTTTTT. Its translation is CASSRGQANTGELFF.

This clonotype has at least ten counts. A single base separates this from a much larger clone, so it may be a read error. J is TRBJ1-2 and V is TRBV20-1; tentatively, D is TRBD1 (5 bases). Germline lookup yields CDR1 DFQATT and CDR2 SNEGSKA (reference sequence). CDR3 length equals 12 residues. DNA of the CDR3: TGCAGTGCTAGCAGGGAAGTCTATGGCTCCACCTTC. Its protein is CSASREVYGSTF.

The V call is TRBV7-9, the J call TRBJ1-2; 8 bases line up with TRBD1. V gave up 4 bases and J gave up 4 bases; unmatched junction bases: 2. Germline loops: CDR1 SEHNR, CDR2 FQNEAQ (reference sequence). This CDR3 has 13 amino acids. The CDR3 DNA reads as TGTGCCAGCAGCTATGGACAGGGCTATGGCTACACCTTC. Protein: CASSYGQGYGYTF.

This clonotype has at least ten counts. The chain couples TRBV7-9 to TRBJ1-2; D not certain. Germline CDR1 and CDR2: SEHNR and FQNEAQ (reference sequence). CDR3 size: 14 residues. V gave up 5 bases and J gave up 2 bases, with 12 bases separating them. DNA of the CDR3: TGTGCCAGCAGCCCACCCAAAATGAACTATGGCTACACCTTC. Protein product: CASSPPKMNYGYTF.

The chain joins TRBV24-1 to TRBJ2-5, with D perhaps matching TRBD1 (6 bases). V dropped 10 bases and J dropped 9 bases, with 29 bases sitting between them. The CDR3 sequence is 16 residues long. Germline-derived CDR1 and CDR2 are KGHDR and SFDVKD. The CDR3 nucleotides are TGTGCCACGCCGTCGGGACACAGATATAGCAATCAGCCCCAGTACTTC. Translation: CATPSGHRYSNQPQYF.

This clonotype has a count of ten or more. Sequence at one end of the junction differs from germline and may be a read error. V and J are TRBV11-2 and TRBJ1-3, with 8 bases matching TRBD1. The germline V gene encodes CDR1 SGHAT and CDR2 FQNNGV. The CDR3 is 18 residues long. The CDR3 nucleotides read TGTGCCAGCAGCTTCCGACGGGACAGGATTTTATCTGGGAACACCATATATTTT. It translates to CASSFRRDRILSGNTIYF.